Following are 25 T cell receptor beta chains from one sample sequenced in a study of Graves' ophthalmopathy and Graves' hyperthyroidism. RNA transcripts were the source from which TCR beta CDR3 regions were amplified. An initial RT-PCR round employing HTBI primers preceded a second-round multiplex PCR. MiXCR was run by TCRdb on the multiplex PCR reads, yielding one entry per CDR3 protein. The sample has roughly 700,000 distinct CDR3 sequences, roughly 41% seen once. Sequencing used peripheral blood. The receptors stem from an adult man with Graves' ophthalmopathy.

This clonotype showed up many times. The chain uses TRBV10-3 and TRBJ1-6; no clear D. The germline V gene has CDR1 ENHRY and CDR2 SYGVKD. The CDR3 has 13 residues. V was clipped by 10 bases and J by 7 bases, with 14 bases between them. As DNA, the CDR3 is TGTGCCAGCCAGCTGTCGGGGAATTCACCCCTCCACTTT. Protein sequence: CASQLSGNSPLHF.

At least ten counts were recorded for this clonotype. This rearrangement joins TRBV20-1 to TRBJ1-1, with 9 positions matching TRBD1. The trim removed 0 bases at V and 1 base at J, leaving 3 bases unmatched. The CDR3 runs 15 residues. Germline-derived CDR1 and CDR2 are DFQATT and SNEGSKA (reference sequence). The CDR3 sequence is CSARDWGQGNTEAFF. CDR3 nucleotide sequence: TGCAGTGCTAGAGATTGGGGACAGGGGAACACTGAAGCTTTCTTT.

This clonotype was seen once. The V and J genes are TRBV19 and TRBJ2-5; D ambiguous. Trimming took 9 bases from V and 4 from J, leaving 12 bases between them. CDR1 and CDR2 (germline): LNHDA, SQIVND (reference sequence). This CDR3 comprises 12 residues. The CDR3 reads CASRDLPETQYF. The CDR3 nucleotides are TGTGCCAGCCGTGACTTACCAGAGACCCAGTACTTC. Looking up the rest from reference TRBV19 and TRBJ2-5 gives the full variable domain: DGGITQSPKYLFRKEGQNVTLSCEQNLNHDAMYWYRQDPGQGLRLIYYSQIVNDFQKGDIAEGYSVSREKKESFPLTVTSAQKNPTAFYLCASRDLPETQYFGPGTRLLVL.

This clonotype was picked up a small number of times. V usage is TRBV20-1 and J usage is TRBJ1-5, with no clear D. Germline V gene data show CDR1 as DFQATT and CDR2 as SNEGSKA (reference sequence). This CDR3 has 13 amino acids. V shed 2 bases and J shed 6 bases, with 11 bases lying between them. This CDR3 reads CSARQTVGQPQHF. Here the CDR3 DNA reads TGCAGTGCTAGACAGACCGTGGGTCAGCCCCAGCATTTT.

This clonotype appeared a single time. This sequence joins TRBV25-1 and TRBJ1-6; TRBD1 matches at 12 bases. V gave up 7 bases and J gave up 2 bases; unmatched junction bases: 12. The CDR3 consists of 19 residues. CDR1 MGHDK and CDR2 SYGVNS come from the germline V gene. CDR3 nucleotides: TGTGCCAGCACGACCGGGACAGGGGGCTTGTTAACCTATAATTCACCCCTCCACTTT. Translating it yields CASTTGTGGLLTYNSPLHF.

The CDR3 here is CASSSGGDNSPLHF. Written as DNA, the CDR3 is TGTGCCAGCAGCTCTGGGGGGGACAATTCACCCCTCCACTTT. The genes are TRBV9 and TRBJ1-6, with TRBD1 as a possible D gene (5 bases). The CDR3 sequence is 14 residues long. Germline V gene data show CDR1 as SGDLS and CDR2 as YYNGEE. The V end was cut by 4 bases, the J end by 7 bases, with 12 bases between.

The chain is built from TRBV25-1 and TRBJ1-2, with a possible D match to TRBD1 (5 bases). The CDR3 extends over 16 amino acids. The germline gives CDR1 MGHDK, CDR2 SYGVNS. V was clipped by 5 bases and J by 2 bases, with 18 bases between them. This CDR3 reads CASSSGGLGLNYGYTF. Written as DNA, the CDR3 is TGTGCCAGCAGTTCGGGCGGGTTGGGGCTCAACTATGGCTACACCTTC.

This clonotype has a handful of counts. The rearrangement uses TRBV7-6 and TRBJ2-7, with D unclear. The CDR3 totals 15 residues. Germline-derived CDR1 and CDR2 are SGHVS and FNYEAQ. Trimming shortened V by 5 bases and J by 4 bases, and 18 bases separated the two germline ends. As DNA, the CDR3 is TGTGCCAGCAGCCTAACGGGCCTGGCCGCTTACGAGCAGTACTTC. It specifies CASSLTGLAAYEQYF.

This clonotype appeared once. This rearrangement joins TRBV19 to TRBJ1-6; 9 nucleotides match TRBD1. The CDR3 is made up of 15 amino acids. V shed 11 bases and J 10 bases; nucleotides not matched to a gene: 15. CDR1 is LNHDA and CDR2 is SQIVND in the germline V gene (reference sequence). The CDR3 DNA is TGTGCCTGGAGTCCGGGACAGGGTTCATCCTCACCCCTCCACTTT. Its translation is CAWSPGQGSSSPLHF. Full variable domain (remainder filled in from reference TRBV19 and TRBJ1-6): DGGITQSPKYLFRKEGQNVTLSCEQNLNHDAMYWYRQDPGQGLRLIYYSQIVNDFQKGDIAEGYSVSREKKESFPLTVTSAQKNPTAFYLCAWSPGQGSSSPLHFGNGTRLTVT.

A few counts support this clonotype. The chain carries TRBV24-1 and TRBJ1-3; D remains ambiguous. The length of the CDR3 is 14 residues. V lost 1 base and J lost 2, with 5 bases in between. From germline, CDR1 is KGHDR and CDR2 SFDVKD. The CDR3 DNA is TGTGCCACCAGTGATTTTCTTCCTGGAAACACCATATATTTT. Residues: CATSDFLPGNTIYF.

CDR3: CSAIPPHMTAGYEQYF. The CDR3 DNA is TGCAGTGCTATACCGCCACATATGACAGCAGGCTACGAGCAGTACTTC. The rearrangement uses TRBV20-1 and TRBJ2-7; the D gene is possibly TRBD1 (5 bases). The germline V gene encodes CDR1 DFQATT and CDR2 SNEGSKA (reference sequence). V was cut by 4 bases and J by 3 bases, with 22 bases left in between. This CDR3 has 16 residues.

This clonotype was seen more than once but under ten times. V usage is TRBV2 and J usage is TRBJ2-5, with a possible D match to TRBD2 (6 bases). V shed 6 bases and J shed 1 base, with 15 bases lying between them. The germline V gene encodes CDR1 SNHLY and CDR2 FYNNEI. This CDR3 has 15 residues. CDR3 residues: CASRGRPGVQETQYF. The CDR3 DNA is TGTGCCAGCAGGGGTCGGCCGGGGGTCCAAGAGACCCAGTACTTC.

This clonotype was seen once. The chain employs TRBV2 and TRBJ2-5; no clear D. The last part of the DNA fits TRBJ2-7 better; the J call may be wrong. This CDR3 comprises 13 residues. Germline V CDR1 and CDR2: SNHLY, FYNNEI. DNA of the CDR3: TGTGCCAGCAGCCCTGAGTGGGATTACGAGCAGTACTTC. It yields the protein CASSPEWDYEQYF.

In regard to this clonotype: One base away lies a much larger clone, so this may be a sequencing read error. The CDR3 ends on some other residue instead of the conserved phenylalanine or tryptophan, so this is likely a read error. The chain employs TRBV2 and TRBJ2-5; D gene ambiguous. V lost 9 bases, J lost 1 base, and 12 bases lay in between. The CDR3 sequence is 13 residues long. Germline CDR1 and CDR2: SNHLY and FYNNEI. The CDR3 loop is CASSGLSQETQYS. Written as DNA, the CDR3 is TGTGCCAGTTCCGGGTTGTCCCAAGAGACCCAGTACTCC.

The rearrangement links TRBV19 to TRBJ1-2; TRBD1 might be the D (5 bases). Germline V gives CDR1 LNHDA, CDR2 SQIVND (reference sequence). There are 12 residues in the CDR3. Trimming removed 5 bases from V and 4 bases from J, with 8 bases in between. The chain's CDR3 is CASSWGIYGYTF. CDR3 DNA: TGTGCCAGTAGTTGGGGGATCTATGGCTACACCTTC.

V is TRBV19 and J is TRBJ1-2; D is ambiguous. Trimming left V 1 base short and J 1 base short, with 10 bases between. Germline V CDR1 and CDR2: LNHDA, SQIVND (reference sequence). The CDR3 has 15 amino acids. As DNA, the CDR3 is TGTGCCAGTAGTATAGCGTCAGTTCTTAACTATGGCTACACCTTC. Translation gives CASSIASVLNYGYTF.

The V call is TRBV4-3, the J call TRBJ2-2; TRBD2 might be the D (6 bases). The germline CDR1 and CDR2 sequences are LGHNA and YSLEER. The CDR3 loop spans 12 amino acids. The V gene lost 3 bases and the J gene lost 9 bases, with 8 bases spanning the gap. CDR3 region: CASSQEGRELFF. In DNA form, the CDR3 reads TGCGCCAGCAGCCAGGAGGGGAGGGAGCTGTTTTTT.

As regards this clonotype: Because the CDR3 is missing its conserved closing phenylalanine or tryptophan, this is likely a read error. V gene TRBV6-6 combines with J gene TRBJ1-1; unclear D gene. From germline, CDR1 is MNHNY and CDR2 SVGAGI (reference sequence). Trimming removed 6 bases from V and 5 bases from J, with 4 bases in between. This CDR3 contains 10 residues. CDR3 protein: CASRSTEAFY. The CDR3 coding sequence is TGTGCCAGCAGGAGTACTGAAGCTTTCTAT.

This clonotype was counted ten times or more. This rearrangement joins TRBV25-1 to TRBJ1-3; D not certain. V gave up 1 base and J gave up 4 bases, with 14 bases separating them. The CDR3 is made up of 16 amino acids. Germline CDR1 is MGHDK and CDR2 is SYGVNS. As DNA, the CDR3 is TGTGCCAGCAGTGAATTTGCGGGCTACCCGGGAAACACCATATATTTT. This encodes CASSEFAGYPGNTIYF.

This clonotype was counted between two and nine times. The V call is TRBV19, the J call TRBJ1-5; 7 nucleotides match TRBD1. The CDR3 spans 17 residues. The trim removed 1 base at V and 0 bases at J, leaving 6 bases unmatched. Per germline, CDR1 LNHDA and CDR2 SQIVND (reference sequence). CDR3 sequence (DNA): TGTGCCAGTAGTATAGGGAGGGGGCAGTATAGCAATCAGCCCCAGCATTTT. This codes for CASSIGRGQYSNQPQHF. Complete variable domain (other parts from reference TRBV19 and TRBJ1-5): DGGITQSPKYLFRKEGQNVTLSCEQNLNHDAMYWYRQDPGQGLRLIYYSQIVNDFQKGDIAEGYSVSREKKESFPLTVTSAQKNPTAFYLCASSIGRGQYSNQPQHFGDGTRLSIL.

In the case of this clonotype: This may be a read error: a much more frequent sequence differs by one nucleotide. The chain's CDR3 is CASSLVSSGAYKQYF. Written as DNA, the CDR3 is TGTGCCAGCAGCTTAGTATCTAGCGGGGCTTACAAGCAGTACTTC. The chain employs TRBV7-9 and TRBJ2-7, with 9 bases identical to TRBD2. Trimming removed 1 base from V and 8 bases from J; junction bases left unmatched: 9. The CDR3 spans 15 residues. Germline V gene lookup returns CDR1 SEHNR and CDR2 FQNEAQ (reference sequence).

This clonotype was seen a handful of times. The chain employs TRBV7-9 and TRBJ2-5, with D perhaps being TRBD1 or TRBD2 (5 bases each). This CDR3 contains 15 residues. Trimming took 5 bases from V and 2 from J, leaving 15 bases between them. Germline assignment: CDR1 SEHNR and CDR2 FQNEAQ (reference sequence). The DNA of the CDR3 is TGTGCCAGCAGCAAAAGCCGGGACGGACAAGAGACCCAGTACTTC. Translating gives CASSKSRDGQETQYF. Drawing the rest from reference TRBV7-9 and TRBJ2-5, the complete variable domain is DTGVSQNPRHKITKRGQNVTFRCDPISEHNRLYWYRQTLGQGPEFLTYFQNEAQLEKSRLLSDRFSAERPKGSFSTLEIQRTEQGDSAMYLCASSKSRDGQETQYFGPGTRLLVL.

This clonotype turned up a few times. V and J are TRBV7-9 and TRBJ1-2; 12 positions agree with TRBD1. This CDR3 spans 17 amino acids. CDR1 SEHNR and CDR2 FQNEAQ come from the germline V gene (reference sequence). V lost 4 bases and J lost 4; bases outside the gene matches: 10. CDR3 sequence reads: CASSSSGTGGSFYGYTF. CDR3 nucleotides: TGTGCCAGCAGCTCCTCCGGGACAGGGGGCTCTTTCTATGGCTACACCTTC. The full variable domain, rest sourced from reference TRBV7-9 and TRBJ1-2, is DTGVSQNPRHKITKRGQNVTFRCDPISEHNRLYWYRQTLGQGPEFLTYFQNEAQLEKSRLLSDRFSAERPKGSFSTLEIQRTEQGDSAMYLCASSSSGTGGSFYGYTFGSGTRLTVV.

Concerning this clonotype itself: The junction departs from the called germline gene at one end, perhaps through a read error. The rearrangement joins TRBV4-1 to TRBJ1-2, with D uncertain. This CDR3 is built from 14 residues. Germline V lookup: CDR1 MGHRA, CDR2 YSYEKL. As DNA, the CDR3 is TGCACCAGCAGCCAAGAACCGGGCTACTATGGCTACACCTTC. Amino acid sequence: CTSSQEPGYYGYTF.

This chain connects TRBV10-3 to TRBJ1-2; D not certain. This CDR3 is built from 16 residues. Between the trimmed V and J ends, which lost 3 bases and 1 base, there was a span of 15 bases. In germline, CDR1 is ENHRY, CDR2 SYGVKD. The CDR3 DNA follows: TGTGCCATCAGTGATTACGCCCAGGAGGTTAACTATGGCTACACCTTC. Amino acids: CAISDYAQEVNYGYTF.